This T cell receptor (beta chain) appears in the sequencing data of a study of blood T cells in healthy people across ages. General study points: Naive T cell percentage showed a strong correlation with TCR beta diversity.

V dropped 1 base and J dropped 5 bases, with 12 bases sitting between them. This CDR3 has 13 amino acids. Germline loops: CDR1 GTSNPN, CDR2 SVGIG (reference sequence). With respect to this clonotype: Its antigen remains unidentified.

A second PCR of 7 to 11 cycles used a sample-barcoded 5' primer and a J-beta primer mix. TCRdb independently ran MiXCR on the 5' RACE reads; one entry per CDR3 protein. The profile covers more than 800,000 distinct CDR3 sequences, with around 30% appearing a single time and 17% taken by the ten largest. Researchers collected approximately 9.9 milliliters of peripheral blood from every single donor. V is TRBV30 and J is TRBJ2-7; D perhaps matches TRBD1 (5 bases). This TCR derives from an elderly woman in good health. Source material: blood. CDR3 protein: CAWSAGAIDEQYF. The CDR3 DNA is TGTGCCTGGAGTGCTGGGGCGATCGACGAGCAGTACTTC.